This is a list of T cell receptor beta chains from one sample in a study of tumor T cells in aggressive B-cell lymphoma. Only in-frame clones appear in the TCRdb table, and some are missing; sequencing was by immunoSEQ multiplex PCR. The table includes 6,600 or so clones, roughly 90% detected once. The source material was tumor tissue. Receptors originate from an adult with diffuse large B cell lymphoma. Some clones in this sample may be carry-over from other donors' samples. Each CDR3 is given with its conserved first and last residue. D genes are given only for firm matches. Some rows have no size entry. The others give once, few or many, or a class for an expanded clone.

>-|TRBD2|TRBV19|TRBJ2-1
CASNAASGGYNEQFF
TGTGCCAGTAACGCGGCTAGCGGGGGTTACAATGAGCAGTTCTTC
>-|-|TRBV20-1|TRBJ2-1
CSASRYNEQFF
TGCAGTGCTAGTCGCTACAATGAGCAGTTCTTC
>-|TRBD2|TRBV28|TRBJ2-3
CASSFTSGSTDTQYF
TGTGCCAGCAGTTTTACTAGCGGGAGCACAGATACGCAGTATTTT
>-|-|TRBV11-3|TRBJ2-7
CASSLVGKSEQYF
TGTGCCAGCAGCTTAGTCGGGAAGAGCGAGCAGTACTTC
>-|-|TRBV30|TRBJ2-3
CARDPPGARTDTQYF
TGTGCCCGGGATCCCCCAGGGGCCCGCACAGATACGCAGTATTTT
>-|TRBD1|TRBV5-4|TRBJ1-4
CASSLAGTGAEKLFF
TGTGCCAGCAGCTTGGCCGGGACAGGGGCGGAAAAACTGTTTTTT
>-|-|TRBV5-1|TRBJ2-7
CASSLSQGKYEQYF
TGCGCCAGCAGCTTGTCTCAGGGGAAGTACGAGCAGTACTTC
>-|-|TRBV9|TRBJ2-2
CASSEGDLVAGELFF
TGTGCCAGCAGCGAGGGGGACCTGGTGGCCGGGGAGCTGTTTTTT
>-|TRBD1|TRBV5-1|TRBJ1-1
CASSPRPGTGVNTEAFF
TGCGCCAGCAGCCCGCGTCCCGGGACAGGGGTGAACACTGAAGCTTTCTTT
>-|-|TRBV6-5|TRBJ2-7
CASSYSGVSYEQYF
TGTGCCAGCAGTTACTCGGGCGTCTCCTACGAGCAGTACTTC
>-|-|TRBV21-1|TRBJ1-1
CASSGRTGFEAFF
TGTGCCAGCAGCGGTCGGACAGGGTTTGAAGCTTTCTTT
>-|TRBD2|TRBV2|TRBJ2-1
CASSPGILAGSTNEQFF
TGTGCCAGCAGTCCGGGAATTTTAGCGGGATCGACCAATGAGCAGTTCTTC
>-|-|TRBV2|TRBJ1-1
CASSVQGNTEAFF
TGTGCCAGCAGTGTGCAGGGGAACACTGAAGCTTTCTTT
>-|-|TRBV25-1|TRBJ1-5
CASSEAQGNQPQHF
TGTGCCAGCAGTGAAGCCCAGGGAAATCAGCCCCAGCATTTT
>-|-|TRBV27|TRBJ1-2
CASTSTPTGINYGYTF
TGTGCCAGCACTTCAACACCCACAGGGATTAACTATGGCTACACCTTC
>-|-|TRBV30|TRBJ1-1
CAWSVPGTGFTEAFF
TGTGCCTGGAGTGTTCCAGGGACTGGGTTCACTGAAGCTTTCTTT
>-|TRBD1|TRBV7-8|TRBJ1-6
CASSLGQSSYNSPLHF
TGTGCCAGCAGCTTGGGACAGAGCTCCTATAATTCACCCCTCCACTTT
>-|-|TRBV11-2|TRBJ2-7
CASSLAMSYEQYF
TGTGCCAGCAGCCTAGCGATGTCCTACGAGCAGTACTTC
>-|TRBD1|TRBV7-8|TRBJ2-4
CASSSQGAGAKNIQYF
TGTGCCAGCAGCTCACAGGGGGCTGGAGCCAAAAACATTCAGTACTTC
>few|TRBD1|TRBV6-6|TRBJ2-7
CASSSDRGSVWQYF
TGTGCCAGCAGTTCGGACAGGGGAAGTGTGTGGCAGTACTTC
>-|TRBD1|TRBV7-2|TRBJ2-7
CASSLAFGTGGEQYF
TGTGCCAGCAGCTTAGCCTTTGGGACAGGGGGTGAGCAGTACTTC
>once|-|TRBV4-3|TRBJ1-3
CASSQRRQIDSGNTIYF
TGCGCCAGCAGCCAACGAAGACAGATTGACTCTGGAAACACCATATATTTT
>-|TRBD1|TRBV7-2|TRBJ1-2
CASSSDRGGQGGYTF
TGTGCCAGCAGCTCTGACAGGGGTGGGCAGGGTGGCTACACCTTC
>-|-|TRBV7-9|TRBJ2-5
CASSSGETQYF
TGTGCCAGCAGCTCAGGGGAGACCCAGTACTTC
>-|-|TRBV11-3|TRBJ2-5
CASSHQGETQYF
TGTGCCAGCAGCCACCAGGGAGAGACCCAGTACTTC
>once|TRBD2|TRBV6-5|TRBJ2-2
CASSLAGTSNTGELFF
TGTGCCAGCAGTTTAGCCGGGACTAGCAACACCGGGGAGCTGTTTTTT
>-|TRBD1|TRBV29-1|TRBJ1-1
CSVEETGTVEAFF
TGCAGCGTTGAGGAGACAGGGACAGTCGAAGCTTTCTTT
>-|-|TRBV19|TRBJ1-3
CASSGQSSGNTIYF
TGTGCCAGTAGTGGGCAGAGCTCTGGAAACACCATATATTTT
>-|TRBD2|TRBV30|TRBJ2-1
CAWSRGLAGGYNEQFF
TGTGCCTGGAGTAGGGGTCTAGCGGGAGGTTACAATGAGCAGTTCTTC
>-|TRBD2|TRBV7-2|TRBJ2-1
CASSLDVAGGREQFF
TGTGCCAGCAGCTTAGACGTAGCGGGAGGGCGCGAGCAGTTCTTC
>-|-|TRBV7-6|TRBJ2-7
CASSRKESRSHEQYF
TGTGCCAGCAGCCGTAAGGAGTCGCGGTCCCACGAGCAGTACTTC
>-|TRBD1|TRBV11-2|TRBJ1-2
CASSLDGTGAMMDYGYTF
TGTGCCAGCAGCTTAGATGGGACAGGGGCTATGATGGACTATGGCTACACCTTC
>-|TRBD1|TRBV10-3|TRBJ1-5
CAISQGVPNQPQHF
TGTGCCATCAGCCAGGGGGTGCCCAATCAGCCCCAGCATTTT
>-|TRBD1|TRBV28|TRBJ2-4
CASRRDRGLIQNIQYF
TGTGCCAGCAGACGGGACAGGGGGCTTATACAGAACATTCAGTACTTC
>-|TRBD2|TRBV18|TRBJ2-1
CASSPPGLAGDSEQFF
TGTGCCAGCTCACCACCGGGACTAGCGGGAGATTCCGAGCAGTTCTTC
>-|-|TRBV7-9|TRBJ1-1
CASSSTTPGTEAFF
TGTGCCAGCAGCTCGACAACCCCAGGCACTGAAGCTTTCTTT
>-|TRBD1|TRBV28|TRBJ2-7
CASSSPLGTGPYEQYF
TGTGCCAGCAGTTCGCCCCTAGGGACAGGGCCCTACGAGCAGTACTTC